This T cell receptor (beta chain) was found in a study of blood T cell repertoires in COVID-19. Study-level information: The United States, Italy and Spain provided the acute and convalescent COVID-19 samples.

The CDR3 spans 15 residues. V trimming: 6 bases; J trimming: 3 bases; junction bases outside the gene matches: 11. From germline, CDR1 is MNHEY and CDR2 SVGAGI. In the authors' workflow: By means of reference gene primer amplification, nucleated cell counts were estimated. This table comes from immunoSEQ multiplex PCR, and its TCRdb copy is limited to in-frame clones, with some not included. V and J calls and clone size are those listed in that table; D and trimming were worked out from the DNA. The table records about 62,000 clones, roughly nine tenths of them present only once. The rearrangement uses TRBV6-5 and TRBJ2-7; 7 bases align to TRBD1. The sequence came from a woman aged 55-69 years with COVID-19, enrolled during active disease. The sample was peripheral blood. The CDR3 region is CASRGTTGSFYEQYF. DNA of the CDR3: TGTGCCAGCAGAGGGACGACAGGGTCATTCTACGAGCAGTACTTC.